The 29 T cell receptor beta chains presented below share a single source sample, sequenced in a study of blood T cell repertoires in COVID-19. Profiled with immunoSEQ multiplex PCR; TCRdb holds only in-frame clones, not every one. Here the sample spans 50,000 to 65,000 clones, around 80% being singletons. Sequenced: peripheral blood. All receptors derive from a human donor in a cohort sampled during active COVID-19.

The genes are TRBV14 and TRBJ2-7, with D tentatively TRBD2 (6 bases). The CDR3 loop spans 15 amino acids. CDR1 and CDR2 from the germline V gene are SGHDN and FVKESK. Trimming took 3 bases from V and 3 from J, leaving 15 bases between them. The CDR3 region has the DNA TGTGCCAGCAGCCAGTCCTTCGGGAGCTACTACGAGCAGTACTTC. Its protein product is CASSQSFGSYYEQYF.

Sample share makes this clone medium-sized. V and J are TRBV2 and TRBJ2-5, with no clear D. This CDR3 has 15 amino acids. Per germline, CDR1 SNHLY and CDR2 FYNNEI. V lost 6 bases, J lost 1 base, and 15 bases lay in between. This CDR3 is CASSTPRVSQETQYF. The CDR3 nucleotides read TGTGCCAGCAGCACCCCCCGGGTATCCCAAGAGACCCAGTACTTC. Full variable domain (rest looked up from reference TRBV2 and TRBJ2-5): EPEVTQTPSHQVTQMGQEVILRCVPISNHLYFYWYRQILGQKVEFLVSFYNNEISEKSEIFDDQFSVERPDGSNFTLKIRSTKLEDSAMYFCASSTPRVSQETQYFGPGTRLLVL.

V gene TRBV18 combines with J gene TRBJ2-1, with D hard to call. The V and J ends lost 1 base and 8 bases respectively, with 12 bases between them. CDR1 and CDR2 from the germline V gene are KGHSH and LQKENI. The CDR3 is made up of 14 amino acids. CDR3 amino acids: CASSPQFLGDEQFF. The CDR3 region has the DNA TGTGCCAGCTCACCACAGTTTTTGGGCGATGAGCAGTTCTTC.

The chain joins TRBV2 to TRBJ1-6; TRBD1 matches at 10 bases. The V gene end was trimmed by 7 bases and the J gene end by 7 bases; junction bases not matched to a gene: 7. The CDR3 is 15 amino acids. The V gene's germline CDR1 is SNHLY and CDR2 FYNNEI. The CDR3 bases are TGTGCCAGCAATGCACCGACAGGGGGCAATTCACCCCTCCACTTT. It codes for CASNAPTGGNSPLHF. Filled out from reference TRBV2 and TRBJ1-6, the complete variable domain reads EPEVTQTPSHQVTQMGQEVILRCVPISNHLYFYWYRQILGQKVEFLVSFYNNEISEKSEIFDDQFSVERPDGSNFTLKIRSTKLEDSAMYFCASNAPTGGNSPLHFGNGTRLTVT.

In DNA, the CDR3 is TGTGCCAGCAGCTTGATGCGGGGGGGGCGCAATGAGCAGTTCTTC. This translates into CASSLMRGGRNEQFF. The chain joins TRBV5-6 to TRBJ2-1, with 9 positions matching TRBD2. The CDR3 has 15 amino acids. CDR1 is SGHDT and CDR2 is YYEEEE in the germline V gene. The J segment lost 6 bases and the V segment lost 1 base, leaving 5 bases of the junction unmatched. The full variable domain, in which reference TRBV5-6 and TRBJ2-1 provide the parts outside the CDR3, is DAGVTQSPTHLIKTRGQQVTLRCSPKSGHDTVSWYQQALGQGPQFIFQYYEEEERQRGNFPDRFSGHQFPNYSSELNVNALLLGDSALYLCASSLMRGGRNEQFFGPGTRLTVL.

The chain is built from TRBV7-8 and TRBJ2-7; 9 bases are shared with TRBD1. Trimming took 4 bases from V and 5 from J; bases not matched to a gene: 12. This CDR3 has 16 residues. Per the germline V gene, CDR1 is SGHVS and CDR2 is FQNEAQ. The CDR3 loop reads CASSSSAGTGYHEQYF. In DNA form, the CDR3 reads TGTGCCAGCAGCTCCTCCGCCGGGACAGGGTACCACGAGCAGTACTTC.

This clone was recorded a few times. The chain uses TRBV19 and TRBJ1-2, with unresolved D. The CDR3 is 11 amino acids. Trimming removed 6 bases at V and 2 bases at J, with 4 bases between. Germline CDR1 LNHDA, CDR2 SQIVND (reference sequence). CDR3 sequence: CASSLNYGYTF. CDR3 bases: TGTGCCAGTAGCCTCAACTATGGCTACACCTTC.

The chain couples TRBV18 to TRBJ2-5, with 10 positions matching TRBD1. This CDR3 has 17 residues. V lost 4 bases, J lost 2 bases, and 10 bases stayed unmatched. Germline CDR1 is KGHSH and CDR2 is LQKENI. This chain's CDR3 is CASSLGPGQGSQETQYF. CDR3 DNA: TGTGCCAGCTCACTGGGCCCGGGACAGGGGTCTCAAGAGACCCAGTACTTC.

V and J are TRBV2 and TRBJ1-3; D uncertain. Germline CDR1 SNHLY, CDR2 FYNNEI. This CDR3 is 14 amino acids long. V was shortened by 3 bases and J by 6 bases, with 12 bases between the two germline ends. CDR3 in amino acids: CASSEWRVENTIYF. CDR3 coding DNA: TGTGCCAGCAGTGAGTGGAGGGTGGAAAACACCATATATTTT.

This clone was picked up one time. The rearrangement links TRBV5-1 to TRBJ1-1; TRBD1 is a possible D gene (5 bases). V was shortened by 1 base and J by 5 bases, with 12 bases between the two germline ends. CDR1 is SGHRS, CDR2 YFSETQ, per germline. The CDR3 spans 14 residues. CDR3 region: CASSLQGGMTEAFF. DNA of the CDR3: TGCGCCAGCAGCTTGCAGGGCGGAATGACTGAAGCTTTCTTT.

The genes are TRBV30 and TRBJ1-3; D gene ambiguous. CDR1 GTSNPN and CDR2 SVGIG come from the germline V gene (reference sequence). This CDR3 contains 13 residues. V gave up 2 bases and J gave up 1 base, with 6 bases separating them. The CDR3 DNA sequence: TGTGCCTGGAGTCGGGAGTCTGGAAACACCATATATTTT. As protein: CAWSRESGNTIYF.

CDR3 coding DNA: TGCAGCGTGACCGGGACAGGGTCCCAGTATTTT. Its protein product is CSVTGTGSQYF. The rearrangement joins TRBV29-1 to TRBJ2-3, with 9 positions matching TRBD1. From germline, CDR1 is SQVTM and CDR2 ANQGSEA. This CDR3 has 11 residues. V lost 6 bases to trimming and J lost 12 bases; unmatched junction nucleotides: 7.

J is TRBJ2-5 and V is TRBV7-9, with no clear D. This CDR3 comprises 11 residues. Germline CDR1 reads SEHNR; CDR2 reads FQNEAQ (reference sequence). Deletions cut 6 bases from V and 5 bases from J, with 7 bases between. CDR3 in amino acids: CASRSGETQYF. In nucleotides, the CDR3 is TGTGCCAGCAGGTCCGGGGAGACCCAGTACTTC.

This clone has a handful of counts. The V call is TRBV5-6, the J call TRBJ2-5; D might be TRBD2 (5 bases). This CDR3 spans 13 amino acids. V was trimmed by 4 bases and J by 5 bases, leaving 12 bases between them. Germline V gives CDR1 SGHDT, CDR2 YYEEEE. The CDR3 coding sequence is TGTGCCAGCAGCCCGGACTCCGAGGAGACCCAGTACTTC. Translated: CASSPDSEETQYF.

V usage is TRBV6-4 and J usage is TRBJ1-1; D possibly corresponds to TRBD1 (5 bases). Germline CDR1 reads MRHNA; CDR2 reads SNTAGT. The CDR3 runs 13 residues. V was pared by 5 bases and J by 2 bases, with 9 bases between. The chain's CDR3 is CASSLQVNTEAFF. For the CDR3, the DNA is TGTGCCAGCAGTCTACAGGTTAACACTGAAGCTTTCTTT.

Concerning this clone: Other DNA sequences in the sample encode the same CDR3. The genes are TRBV5-1 and TRBJ2-7, with TRBD1 matching 9 bases. Germline V gene data show CDR1 as SGHRS and CDR2 as YFSETQ. J lost 5 bases, V lost 0 bases, and 3 bases had no gene match. The CDR3 extends over 14 amino acids. The CDR3, as DNA: TGCGCCAGCAGCTTGGGGGACAGGGCCAACGAGCAGTACTTC. Residues: CASSLGDRANEQYF.

This chain uses TRBV2 with TRBJ1-3; D is perhaps TRBD1 (5 bases). This CDR3 has 16 amino acids. Trimming shortened V by 6 bases and J by 3 bases, and 18 bases separated the two germline ends. Per germline, CDR1 SNHLY and CDR2 FYNNEI. The CDR3 DNA reads TGTGCCAGCAGCCCCAACCGACAGAAAAATGGAAACACCATATATTTT. As protein: CASSPNRQKNGNTIYF.

The chain is built from TRBV5-5 and TRBJ2-3; 7 bases line up with TRBD2. From germline, CDR1 is SGHKS and CDR2 YYEKEE (reference sequence). With V trimmed by 0 bases and J by 6 bases, 7 bases remained unmatched. This CDR3 contains 15 residues. The CDR3 region is CASSLAWASGDTQYF. Here the CDR3 DNA reads TGTGCCAGCAGCTTGGCCTGGGCTAGCGGCGATACGCAGTATTTT.

The chain carries TRBV10-3 and TRBJ2-5, with D possibly being TRBD1 (6 bases). CDR3 size: 15 residues. V lost 0 bases and J 5 bases, leaving 13 bases between the germline ends. From germline, CDR1 is ENHRY and CDR2 SYGVKD. Here the CDR3 reads CAISESTGYGETQYF. As DNA, the CDR3 is TGTGCCATCAGTGAGTCTACAGGGTATGGGGAGACCCAGTACTTC.

The chain combines TRBV19 with TRBJ2-7; 7 bases are a match to TRBD2. The CDR3 covers 14 residues. The ends lost 3 bases at V and 3 bases at J; junction bases unmatched: 5. Per the germline V gene, CDR1 is LNHDA and CDR2 is SQIVND (reference sequence). Written as DNA, the CDR3 is TGTGCCAGTAGTATTTGGGGGAGGGGCTACGAGCAGTACTTC. It is translated as CASSIWGRGYEQYF.

The genes are TRBV5-8 and TRBJ2-3; perhaps TRBD2 as D (6 bases). The V end was cut by 6 bases, the J end by 7 bases, with 21 bases between. CDR1 and CDR2 from the germline V gene are SGHTS and YDEGEE. There are 15 residues in the CDR3. CDR3 protein: CASNLFGGKPNTQYF. In DNA form, the CDR3 reads TGTGCCAGCAACCTCTTTGGCGGGAAACCCAATACGCAGTATTTT.

The chain is built from TRBV7-8 and TRBJ2-7, with D tentatively TRBD2 (7 bases). The CDR3 consists of 14 residues. Deletions cut 8 bases from V and 6 bases from J, with 20 bases between. The germline CDR1 and CDR2 sequences are SGHVS and FQNEAQ. The CDR3 nucleotides read TGTGCCAGCGGGCCCGGGACATGGGGGGGCGAGCAGTACTTC. Translated: CASGPGTWGGEQYF.

This clone showed up just once. The J gene is TRBJ2-5, the V gene TRBV6-6; 7 positions match TRBD2. V lost 0 bases to trimming and J lost 6 bases; unmatched junction nucleotides: 7. The germline gives CDR1 MNHNY, CDR2 SVGAGI (reference sequence). This CDR3 comprises 15 residues. The CDR3 region has the DNA TGTGCCAGCAGTTACTCGATCCAGGGAGGGCAGACCCAGTACTTC. Translating it yields CASSYSIQGGQTQYF.

This clone was seen only a few times. The chain has TRBV5-1 and TRBJ2-3; 10 positions agree with TRBD2. The germline CDR1 and CDR2 sequences are SGHRS and YFSETQ. Trimming cost V 1 base and J 6 bases; bases outside gene matches: 5. The CDR3 contains 15 residues. The CDR3 spells CASSLFTSGIDTQYF. The CDR3 DNA reads TGCGCCAGCAGCTTGTTTACTAGCGGGATCGATACGCAGTATTTT.

Concerning this clone itself: Relative to the germline gene, one junction end is altered; a read error may explain this. The chain joins TRBV7-9 to TRBJ1-6, with a possible D match to TRBD1 (5 bases). The CDR3 is 12 amino acids. The germline gives CDR1 SEHNR, CDR2 FQNEAQ (reference sequence). The CDR3 bases are TGTGCCAGCACCTTACAGGATTCACCCCTCCACTTT. It translates to CASTLQDSPLHF.

V usage is TRBV5-1 and J usage is TRBJ2-5, with 7 bases lining up with TRBD1. The CDR3 is 15 residues long. Germline V gives CDR1 SGHRS, CDR2 YFSETQ. The J segment lost 5 bases and the V segment lost 4 bases, leaving 11 bases of the junction unmatched. CDR3 sequence: CASSLSRGSPETQYF. CDR3 nucleotides: TGCGCCAGCAGCCTCAGCAGGGGGTCACCGGAGACCCAGTACTTC.

J is TRBJ2-1 and V is TRBV30; 10 bases fit TRBD2. Losses at the gene ends were 0 bases for V and 3 bases for J; bases not matched to a gene: 11. Germline V gene data show CDR1 as GTSNPN and CDR2 as SVGIG (reference sequence). The CDR3 is 18 amino acids. The CDR3 nucleotides read TGTGCCTGGAGTGTACGGGGGGTAGGACTAGCGGTCTACAATGAGCAGTTCTTC. Its protein is CAWSVRGVGLAVYNEQFF.

V usage is TRBV7-9 and J usage is TRBJ1-1, with 7 bases that match TRBD1. Trimming cost V 4 bases and J 3 bases; bases outside gene matches: 2. The CDR3 is made up of 13 amino acids. Germline assignment: CDR1 SEHNR and CDR2 FQNEAQ (reference sequence). CDR3 coding DNA: TGTGCCAGCAGCTCGACAGGGTACACTGAAGCTTTCTTT. Translated: CASSSTGYTEAFF.

V and J are TRBV7-9 and TRBJ2-3, with D hard to call. This CDR3 spans 13 amino acids. CDR1 is SEHNR, CDR2 FQNEAQ, per germline (reference sequence). Trimming shortened V by 4 bases and J by 0 bases, and 5 bases separated the two germline ends. This CDR3 reads CASSSGSTDTQYF. CDR3 in DNA: TGTGCCAGCAGCTCCGGGAGCACAGATACGCAGTATTTT.